This T cell receptor beta chain emerged from a study of cytomegalovirus exposure and HLA in healthy donors. The germline V gene has CDR1 SGHRS and CDR2 YFSETQ. There are 12 residues in the CDR3. V shed 0 bases and J shed 5 bases, with 5 bases lying between them. Both 60 Vbeta primers and 13 Jbeta primers went into the PCR. Profiled with immunoSEQ multiplex PCR; TCRdb holds only in-frame clones, not every one. The sample records about 110,000 clones, around 74% being singletons. The receptor comes from a woman aged 40 to 49 in good health and CMV-seropositive. Sequenced input: PBMCs. The gene calls are TRBV5-1 and TRBJ2-5, with unresolved D. The CDR3 sequence: CASSLDMETQYF. The CDR3 DNA sequence: TGCGCCAGCAGCTTGGATATGGAGACCCAGTACTTC.